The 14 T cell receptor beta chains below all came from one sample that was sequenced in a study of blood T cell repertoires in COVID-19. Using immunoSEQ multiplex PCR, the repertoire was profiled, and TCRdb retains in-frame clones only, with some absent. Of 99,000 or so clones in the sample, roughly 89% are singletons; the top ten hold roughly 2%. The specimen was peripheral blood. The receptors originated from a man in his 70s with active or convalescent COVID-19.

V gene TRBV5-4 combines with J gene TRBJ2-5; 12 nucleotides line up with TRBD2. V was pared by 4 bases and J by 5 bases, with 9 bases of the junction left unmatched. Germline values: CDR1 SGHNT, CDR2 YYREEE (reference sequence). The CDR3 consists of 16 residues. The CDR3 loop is CASSNPLAGGMETQYF. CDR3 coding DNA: TGTGCCAGCAGCAACCCCCTAGCGGGGGGGATGGAGACCCAGTACTTC.

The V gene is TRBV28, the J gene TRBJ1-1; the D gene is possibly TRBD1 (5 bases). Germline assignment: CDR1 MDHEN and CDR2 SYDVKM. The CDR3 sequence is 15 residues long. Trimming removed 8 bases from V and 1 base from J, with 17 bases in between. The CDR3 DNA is TGTGCCAGCTACGAACTGGGGCAGGGGAACACTGAAGCTTTCTTT. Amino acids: CASYELGQGNTEAFF.

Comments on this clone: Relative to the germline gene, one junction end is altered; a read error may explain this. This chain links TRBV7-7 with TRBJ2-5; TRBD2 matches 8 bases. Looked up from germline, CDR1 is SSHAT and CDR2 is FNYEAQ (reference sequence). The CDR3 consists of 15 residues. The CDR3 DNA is TGTGCTAGCAGCTCAATCGGGGGGGTAGTAGAGACCCAGTACTTC. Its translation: CASSSIGGVVETQYF.

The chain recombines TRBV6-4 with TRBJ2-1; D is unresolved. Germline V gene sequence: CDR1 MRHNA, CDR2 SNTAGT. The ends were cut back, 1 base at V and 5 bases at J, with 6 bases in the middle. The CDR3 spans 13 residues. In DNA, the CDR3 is TGTGCCAGCAGTGACTTTTACAACAATGAGCAGTTCTTC. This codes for CASSDFYNNEQFF.

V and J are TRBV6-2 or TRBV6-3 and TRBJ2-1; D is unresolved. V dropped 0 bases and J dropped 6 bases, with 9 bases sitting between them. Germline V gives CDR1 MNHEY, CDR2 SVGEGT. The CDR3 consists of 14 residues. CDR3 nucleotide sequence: TGTGCCAGCAGTTACTCCGCAAGCCGCAATGAGCAGTTCTTC. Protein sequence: CASSYSASRNEQFF.

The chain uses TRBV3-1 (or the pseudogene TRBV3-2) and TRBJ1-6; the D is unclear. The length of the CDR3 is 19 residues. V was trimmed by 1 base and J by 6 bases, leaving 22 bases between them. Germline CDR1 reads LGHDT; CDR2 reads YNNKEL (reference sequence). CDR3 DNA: TGTGCCAGCAGCCAAGTTTGGAGAAATCCTTCGCGTTCTAATTCACCCCTCCACTTT. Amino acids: CASSQVWRNPSRSNSPLHF.

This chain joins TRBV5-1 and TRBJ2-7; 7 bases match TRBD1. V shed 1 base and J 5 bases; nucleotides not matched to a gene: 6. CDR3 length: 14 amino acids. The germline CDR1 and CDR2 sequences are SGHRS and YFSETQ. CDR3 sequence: CASSLTTGWDEQYF. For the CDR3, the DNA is TGCGCCAGCAGCTTGACGACAGGGTGGGACGAGCAGTACTTC.

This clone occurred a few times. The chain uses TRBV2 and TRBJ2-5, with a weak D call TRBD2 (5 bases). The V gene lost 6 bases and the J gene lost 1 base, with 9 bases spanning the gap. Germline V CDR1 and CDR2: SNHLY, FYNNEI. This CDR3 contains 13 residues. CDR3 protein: CASRPGIQETQYF. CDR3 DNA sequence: TGTGCCAGCAGGCCCGGGATCCAAGAGACCCAGTACTTC.

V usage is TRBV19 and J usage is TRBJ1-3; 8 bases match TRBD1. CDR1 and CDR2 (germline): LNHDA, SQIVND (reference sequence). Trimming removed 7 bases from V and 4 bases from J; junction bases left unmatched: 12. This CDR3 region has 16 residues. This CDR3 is CASTLLRTGSGNTIYF. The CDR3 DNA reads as TGTGCCAGTACCCTACTAAGGACAGGGTCCGGAAACACCATATATTTT.

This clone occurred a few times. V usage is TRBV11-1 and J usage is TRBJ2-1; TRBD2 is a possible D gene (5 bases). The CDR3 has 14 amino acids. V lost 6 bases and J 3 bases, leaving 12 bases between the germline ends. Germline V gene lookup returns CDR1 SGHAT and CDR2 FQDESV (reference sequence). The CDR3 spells CASRPGRDYNEQFF. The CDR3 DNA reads TGTGCCAGCAGACCCGGACGGGACTACAATGAGCAGTTCTTC. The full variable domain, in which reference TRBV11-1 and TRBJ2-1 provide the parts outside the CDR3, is EAEVAQSPRYKITEKSQAVAFWCDPISGHATLYWYRQILGQGPELLVQFQDESVVDDSQLPKDRFSAERLKGVDSTLKIQPAELGDSAMYLCASRPGRDYNEQFFGPGTRLTVL.

The CDR3 nucleotides read TGTGCCACCAGTGATGGAGGGGTCGGGGCCAACGTCCTGACTTTC. Its translation: CATSDGGVGANVLTF. This chain connects TRBV24-1 to TRBJ2-6; weak D call: TRBD2 (6 bases). Per germline, CDR1 KGHDR and CDR2 SFDVKD. V dropped 3 bases and J dropped 4 bases, with 9 bases sitting between them. This CDR3 has 15 residues.

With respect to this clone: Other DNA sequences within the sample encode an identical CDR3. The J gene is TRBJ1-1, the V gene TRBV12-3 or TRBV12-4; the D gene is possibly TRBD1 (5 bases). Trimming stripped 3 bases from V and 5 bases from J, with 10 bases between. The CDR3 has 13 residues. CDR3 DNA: TGTGCCAGCAGTTTTCAGGGTTCGACTGAAGCTTTCTTT. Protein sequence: CASSFQGSTEAFF.

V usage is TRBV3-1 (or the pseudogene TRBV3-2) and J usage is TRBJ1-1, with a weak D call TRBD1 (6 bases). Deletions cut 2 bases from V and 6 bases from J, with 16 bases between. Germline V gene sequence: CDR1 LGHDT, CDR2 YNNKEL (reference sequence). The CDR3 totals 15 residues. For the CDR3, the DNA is TGTGCCAGCAGCCAACGGGACACTCTAATCGCTGAAGCTTTCTTT. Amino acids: CASSQRDTLIAEAFF.

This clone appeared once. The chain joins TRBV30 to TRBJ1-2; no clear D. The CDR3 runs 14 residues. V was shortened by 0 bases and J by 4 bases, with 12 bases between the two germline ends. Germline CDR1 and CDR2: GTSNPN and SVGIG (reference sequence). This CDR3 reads CAWSVPARSYGYTF. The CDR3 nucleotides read TGTGCCTGGAGTGTGCCCGCCCGGTCCTATGGCTACACCTTC.